This T cell receptor beta chain was captured by sequencing in a study of blood T cell repertoires in COVID-19. In the study overall: There were acute and convalescent COVID-19 samples, and they came from the United States, Italy and Spain. PBMCs, B-cell-depleted T cells, or T cells were the source of the cDNA or gDNA that made up the material.

This clone was detected a few times. Under the authors' procedure: Using reference gene primer amplification, nucleated cell counts were estimated. Data came from immunoSEQ multiplex PCR; TCRdb stores just in-frame clones and leaves some out. Clonal size and the V and J genes are those of that table, whereas D and trimming came from the DNA. Among some 90,000 clones listed, about 82% were seen once. V lost 5 bases to trimming and J lost 3 bases; unmatched junction nucleotides: 8. CDR3 length: 16 amino acids. Per the germline V gene, CDR1 is WNHNN and CDR2 is SYGVQD (reference sequence). What was sequenced was peripheral blood. The V gene is TRBV10-1, the J gene TRBJ1-5; 9 nucleotides match TRBD1. The receptor's source is a human donor in a cohort sampled during active COVID-19. For the CDR3, the DNA is TGCGCCAGCAGTCGCCGGGACAGGGATCACAATCAGCCCCAGCATTTT. Protein sequence: CASSRRDRDHNQPQHF.